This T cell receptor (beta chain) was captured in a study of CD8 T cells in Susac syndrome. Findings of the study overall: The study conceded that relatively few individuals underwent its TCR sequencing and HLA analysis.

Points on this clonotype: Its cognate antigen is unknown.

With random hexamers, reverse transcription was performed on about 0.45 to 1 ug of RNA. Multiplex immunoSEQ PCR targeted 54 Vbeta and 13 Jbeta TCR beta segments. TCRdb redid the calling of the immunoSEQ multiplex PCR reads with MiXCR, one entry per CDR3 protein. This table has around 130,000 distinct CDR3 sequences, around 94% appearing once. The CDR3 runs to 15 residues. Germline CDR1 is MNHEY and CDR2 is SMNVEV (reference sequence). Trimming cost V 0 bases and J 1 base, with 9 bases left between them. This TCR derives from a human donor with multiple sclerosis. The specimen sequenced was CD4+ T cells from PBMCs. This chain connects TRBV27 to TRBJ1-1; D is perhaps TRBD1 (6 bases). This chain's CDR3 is CASSLSPGANTEAFF. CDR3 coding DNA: TGTGCCAGCAGTTTATCGCCGGGGGCGAACACTGAAGCTTTCTTT.